This note documents a single T cell receptor beta chain sequence. This specimen comes from a study of relationships among human T cell subsets. The CDR3 totals 14 residues. The V gene end was trimmed by 7 bases and the J gene end by 3 bases; junction bases not matched to a gene: 6. The germline gives CDR1 ENHRY, CDR2 SYGVKD. The T cell receptor alpha and beta CDR3 regions were amplified from mRNA by semiquantitative ARM-PCR. ARM-PCR used tagged nested gene-specific primers, then communal superprimers for exponential amplification. Each CDR3 protein is one row after TCRdb ran MiXCR on the multiplex PCR reads. The table has 10,000 to 15,000 distinct CDR3 sequences, roughly 62% seen once; the top ten hold roughly 27%. Th1 cells were collected as flow-through following bead selections for CD25, CD56 and CD294.

The TCR comes from a middle-aged man in good health. The chain employs TRBV10-3 and TRBJ2-4; 7 bases match TRBD1. Sequenced input: CD4+ Th1 cells sorted from blood. The CDR3 coding sequence is TGTGCCATCAATAAGACAGGGAACAAAAACATTCAGTACTTC. It codes for CAINKTGNKNIQYF.